This TCR beta chain was sequenced in a study of T cell changes during pregnancy in multiple sclerosis (dated by TCRdb to between 2018 and 2020). Concerning the study at large: Changes in the T cell repertoire over the course of pregnancy were examined in this study in women with multiple sclerosis.

Library generation was performed with the immunoSEQ multiplex PCR assay. TCRdb took this table from immuneACCESS and kept in-frame rearrangements with V and J called. Such tables lack part of the clones; where checked against another copy, unresolved V genes explain under half of the gap, and the rest is unexplained. Counted in this sample were tens of thousands of clones; approximately 89% of them appeared once. Less than 6% of the sample is held by the ten biggest clonotypes. As concerns this clone: It lacks a known antigen. Per-base qualities were not stored, and no clone one base away is much larger.

Here V drops 6 bases and J drops 6 bases, and the junction holds 15 bases not matched to any gene. From its cysteine to its phenylalanine, the CDR3 spans 16 amino acids. Only the CDR3 DNA stays, 48 bases, in frame from base 1. The germline V gene (reference sequence) specifies SEHNR as CDR1 and FQNEAQ as CDR2. The rearrangement combines TRBV7-9 with TRBJ1-2; 8 nucleotides in the junction match TRBD1. This material consisted of CD8+ T cells from peripheral blood mononuclear cells, taken in the first trimester of pregnancy. The sequence was obtained from a female donor with multiple sclerosis, enrolled in a pregnancy study. The nucleotide sequence reads as follows: TGTGCCAGCAGTTCACACTGGACAGGGAAGCATGATGGCTACACCTTC. It encodes CASSSHWTGKHDGYTF.